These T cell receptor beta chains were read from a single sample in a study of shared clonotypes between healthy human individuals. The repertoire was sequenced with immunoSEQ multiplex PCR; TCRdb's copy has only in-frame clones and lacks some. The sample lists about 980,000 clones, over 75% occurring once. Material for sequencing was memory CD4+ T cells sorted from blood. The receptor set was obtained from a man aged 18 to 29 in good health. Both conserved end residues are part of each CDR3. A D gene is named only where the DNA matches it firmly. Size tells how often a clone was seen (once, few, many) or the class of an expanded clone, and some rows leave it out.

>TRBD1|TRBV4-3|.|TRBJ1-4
CASSQFPGTGMQKLFF
TGCGCCAGCAGCCAATTTCCCGGGACAGGGATGCAAAAACTGTTTTTT
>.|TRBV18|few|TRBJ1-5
CASSTASNQPQHF
TGTGCCAGCTCAACCGCGTCGAATCAGCCCCAGCATTTT
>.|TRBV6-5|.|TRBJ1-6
CASCVFGRDNSPLHF
TGTGCCAGTTGCGTGTTCGGCAGGGATAATTCACCCCTCCACTTT
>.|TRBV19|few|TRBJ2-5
CASSRSWTEQETQYF
TGTGCCAGTAGTCGATCTTGGACAGAGCAAGAGACCCAGTACTTC
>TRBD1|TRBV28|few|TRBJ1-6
CASSRSDRDNSPLHF
TGTGCCAGCAGTCGATCGGACAGGGATAATTCACCCCTCCACTTT
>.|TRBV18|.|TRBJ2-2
CASSGYTGELFF
TGTGCCAGCTCGGGCTACACCGGGGAGCTGTTTTTT
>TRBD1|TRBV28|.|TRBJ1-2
CASSIGGQGDYGYTF
TGTGCCAGCAGCATTGGGGGACAGGGGGACTATGGCTACACCTTC
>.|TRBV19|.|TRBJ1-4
CASSISPLRGSREKLFF
TGTGCCAGTAGTATTTCCCCCCTCAGGGGCAGTCGGGAAAAACTGTTTTTT
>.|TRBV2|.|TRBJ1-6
CASSGQASNSPLHF
TGTGCCAGCAGTGGACAGGCATCTAATTCACCCCTCCACTTT
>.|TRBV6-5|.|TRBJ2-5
CASRFLQTQYF
TGTGCCAGCAGATTCCTTCAGACCCAGTACTTC
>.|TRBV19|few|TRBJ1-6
CASGQGNSPLHF
TGTGCCAGTGGCCAGGGTAATTCACCCCTCCACTTT
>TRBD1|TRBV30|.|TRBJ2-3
CAWRRTGGTDTQYF
TGTGCCTGGAGAAGGACAGGGGGCACAGATACGCAGTATTTT
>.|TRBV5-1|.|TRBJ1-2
CASSLGTDYGYTF
TGCGCCAGCAGCTTGGGGACAGACTATGGCTACACCTTC
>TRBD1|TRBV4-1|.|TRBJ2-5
CASSQGGQGATETQYF
TGCGCCAGCAGCCAAGGGGGACAGGGGGCGACTGAGACCCAGTACTTC
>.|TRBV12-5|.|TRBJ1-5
CASGLEAWGTPSYQPQHF
TGTGCTAGTGGTTTGGAGGCGTGGGGGACACCCTCCTATCAGCCCCAGCATTTT
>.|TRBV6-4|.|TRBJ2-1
CARTGAPTYNEQFF
TGTGCCAGGACTGGGGCGCCTACCTACAATGAGCAGTTCTTC
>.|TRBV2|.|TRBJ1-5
CASTRQYSNQPQHF
TGTGCCAGCACCAGACAGTATAGCAATCAGCCCCAGCATTTT
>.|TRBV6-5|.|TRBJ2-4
CASRSLNIQYF
TGTGCCAGTAGGTCCCTTAACATTCAGTACTTC